This T cell receptor (beta chain) came from a study of T-cell reconstitution after alpha-beta-depleted transplantation in children. Unique molecular identifiers tagged the TCRbeta library. MiXCR was run by TCRdb on the PCR reads, yielding one entry per CDR3 protein. The sample comprises around 440,000 distinct CDR3 sequences, about 16% of which are singletons, and 25% to 35% rests with the top ten. The CDR3 consists of 15 residues. CDR1 is DFQATT, CDR2 SNEGSKA, per germline (reference sequence). The junction had 9 bases not matched to a gene; V was cut back by 1 base and J by 5 bases. The TCR originated in a boy under three years old who had a stem cell transplant for Wiskott-Aldrich syndrome, so the T cells may come from the graft donor. The chain recombines TRBV20-1 with TRBJ2-5; 8 positions match TRBD1. Sequenced material: PBMCs, mostly from graft donor cells, taken 360 days after TCRalphabeta/CD19-depleted stem cell transplant. The CDR3 here is CSARGSGTGGETQYF. CDR3 nucleotide sequence: TGCAGTGCTAGAGGTTCCGGGACAGGAGGGGAGACCCAGTACTTC.